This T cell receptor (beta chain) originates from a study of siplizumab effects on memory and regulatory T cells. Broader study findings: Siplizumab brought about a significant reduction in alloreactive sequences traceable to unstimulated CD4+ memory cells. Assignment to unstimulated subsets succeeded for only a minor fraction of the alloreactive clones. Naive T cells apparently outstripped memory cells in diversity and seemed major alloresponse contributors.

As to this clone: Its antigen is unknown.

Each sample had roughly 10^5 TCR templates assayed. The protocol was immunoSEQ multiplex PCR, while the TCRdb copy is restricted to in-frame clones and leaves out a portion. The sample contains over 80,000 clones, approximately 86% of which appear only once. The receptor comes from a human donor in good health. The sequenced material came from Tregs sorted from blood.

CDR3 region: CASSYDGDYGYTF. DNA of the CDR3: TGTGCCAGCAGTTACGACGGGGACTATGGCTACACCTTC. The genes are TRBV6-6 and TRBJ1-2; D not certain. This CDR3 has 13 amino acids. Trimming pared 2 bases from V and 3 bases from J, leaving 7 bases between. Germline assignment: CDR1 MNHNY and CDR2 SVGAGI (reference sequence).